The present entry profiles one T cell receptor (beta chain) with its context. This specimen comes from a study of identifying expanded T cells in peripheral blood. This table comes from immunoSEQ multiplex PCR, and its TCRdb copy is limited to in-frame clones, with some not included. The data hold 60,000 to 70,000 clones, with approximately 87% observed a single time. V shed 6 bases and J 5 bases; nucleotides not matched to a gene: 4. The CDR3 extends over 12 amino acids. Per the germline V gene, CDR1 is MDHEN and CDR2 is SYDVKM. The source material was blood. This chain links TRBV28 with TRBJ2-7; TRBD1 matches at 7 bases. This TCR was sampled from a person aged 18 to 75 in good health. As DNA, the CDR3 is TGTGCCAGCAGCCTAGACAGGGACGAGCAGTACTTC. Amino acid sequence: CASSLDRDEQYF.